The present T cell receptor (beta chain) was sequenced within a study of blood T cell repertoires in COVID-19. TCRdb keeps only in-frame clones here, not all; method: immunoSEQ multiplex PCR. The table shows 150,000 to 200,000 clones, with roughly 81% occurring only once. The V segment lost 4 bases and the J segment 5 bases; nucleotides outside the gene matches: 6. Germline assignment: CDR1 SNHLY and CDR2 FYNNEI. The CDR3 runs to 14 residues. The TCR was taken from a woman of 80 years or more with COVID-19, enrolled during active disease. This sequence joins TRBV2 and TRBJ2-7; 9 nucleotides match TRBD2. The specimen was peripheral blood. CDR3 in amino acids: CASSGTSGWDEQYF. As DNA, the CDR3 is TGTGCCAGCAGTGGAACTAGCGGGTGGGACGAGCAGTACTTC.